One T cell receptor beta chain is described in this entry. The antigen it binds to is not known. Per-base qualities were not stored, and no clone one base away is much larger. This specimen comes from a study of OX40 agonist ivuxolimab in advanced cancers. For the study in its entirety: The costimulatory receptor OX40 (CD134) was targeted by ivuxolimab, a fully human IgG2 agonistic monoclonal antibody. Among the approximately 50 dose-escalation patients, approximately 20 had hepatocellular carcinoma, around 15 melanoma, 9 renal cell carcinoma and 9 head and neck cancer. Partial responses were achieved by three dose-escalation patients, of whom one had hepatocellular carcinoma and two had cutaneous melanoma. The monotherapy dose-escalation portion (N ≈ 50 patients) of the phase I ivuxolimab trial is reported in the paper. Patients were allowed to have had prior anti-PD-1, anti-PD-L1 or anti-CTLA-4 therapy, and 30% to 40% of the dose-escalation patients had been treated with checkpoint inhibitors. A male proportion of almost 85% and a mean age of around 60 years, ranging from 23 to 79, were recorded for the dose-escalation cohort. Intravenous ivuxolimab was administered to patients every 2 weeks at six dose levels: 0.01, 0.1, 0.3, 1.5, 3 and 10 mg/kg. The purpose of peripheral TCRbeta sequencing was to test whether ivuxolimab changed TCR sequence diversity and led to clonal T-cell expansion. Findings and caveats that apply to the study as a whole: After ivuxolimab, expanded clones were on average more numerous among CD8+ T cells than among CD4+ T cells. At doses of 0.1 to 3.0 mg/kg, clonal expansion of both CD4+ and CD8+ blood T cells was observed from baseline to week 6. The antigen specificity of the clonally expanded peripheral T cells was not determined. Low levels of normalized T-cell clonal expansion were also seen in some patients who did not respond. In partial responders in the 0.1-3.0 mg/kg groups, normalized peripheral clonal expansion was found to be among the lowest, especially among CD8+ T cells.

For sequencing of the TCRbeta CDR3 region, genomic DNA was extracted from the sorted cells. The immunoSEQ Assay was used for sequencing of TCRbeta CDR3 regions. TCRdb took this table from immuneACCESS and kept in-frame rearrangements with V and J called. Such tables lack part of the clones; where checked against another copy, unresolved V genes explain under half of the gap, and the rest is unexplained. Within this sample are 65,000 to 100,000 clones, with less than 95% of them counted one time only. Of the sample, 0.33% falls within the top ten clones. The trial excluded patients who had a history of autoimmune disease or who were on systemic immunosuppression. Peripheral blood for TCR sequencing was collected from all dose cohorts at baseline, on cycle 4 day 1, and on cycle 7 day 1. The samples were taken from a phase I, first-in-human, multicenter, open-label dose-escalation trial of ivuxolimab. Adults with locally advanced or metastatic melanoma, renal cell, hepatocellular, or head and neck squamous cell carcinoma were enrolled in the trial. Before TCR sequencing, CD4+ and CD8+ T cells were separately sorted from peripheral blood.

The cysteine opens and the phenylalanine closes a CDR3 of 15 amino acids. Kept here is only the CDR3 DNA, which spans 45 bases and is read in frame from base 1. The germline V and J ends show losses of 3 bases and 5 bases respectively, and no gene match explains 4 bases of the junction. The germline V gene (reference sequence) provides CDR1 SEHNR and CDR2 FQNEAQ. Sample: CD4+ or CD8+ T cells sorted from blood, taken in a trial of the OX40 agonist ivuxolimab. Rearrangement joined TRBV7-9 to TRBJ1-1, with 12 junctional bases fitting TRBD1. This TCR came from an adult with an advanced solid tumor such as melanoma, head and neck, liver or kidney cancer. The DNA sequence is given as TGTGCCAGCAGCTTGGGGGACAGGGGGCGGACTGAAGCTTTCTTT. It translates as CASSLGDRGRTEAFF.